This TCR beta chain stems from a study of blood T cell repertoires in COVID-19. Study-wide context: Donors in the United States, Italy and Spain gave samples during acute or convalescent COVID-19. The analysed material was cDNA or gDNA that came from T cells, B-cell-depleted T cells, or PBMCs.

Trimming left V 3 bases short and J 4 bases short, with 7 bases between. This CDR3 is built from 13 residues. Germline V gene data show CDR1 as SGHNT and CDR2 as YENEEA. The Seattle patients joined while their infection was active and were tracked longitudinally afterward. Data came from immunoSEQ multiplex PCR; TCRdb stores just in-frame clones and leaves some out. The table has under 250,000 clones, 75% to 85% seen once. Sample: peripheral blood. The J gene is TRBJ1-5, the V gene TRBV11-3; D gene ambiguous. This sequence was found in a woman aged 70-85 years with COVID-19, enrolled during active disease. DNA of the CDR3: TGTGCCAGCAGCTTGACGGGAAATCAGCCCCAGCATTTT. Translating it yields CASSLTGNQPQHF.